These T cell receptor beta chains were read from a single sample in a study of CD8+CD57+ T cells in acquired aplastic anemia. TCRdb redid the calling of the reads with MiXCR, one entry per CDR3 protein. The table includes roughly 180,000 distinct CDR3 sequences, about three fifths detected once. The sequencing sample was made of sorted CD4+, CD8+, or CD8+CD57+ T cells (not recorded which) from PBMCs. Receptor source: a human donor with severe aplastic anemia or a healthy control (not recorded which). Both conserved end residues are part of each CDR3. D genes are given only for firm matches. The listing skips clone size in some rows; elsewhere it reads once, few, many or a size class.

.	.	TRBV24-1	TRBJ2-3	CATSDPLSSSTDTQYF	TGTGCCACCAGTGACCCCCTCTCCAGCAGCACAGATACGCAGTATTTT
.	.	TRBV5-1	TRBJ1-1	CASSLTPNTEAFF	TGTGCCAGCAGCTTAACCCCCAACACTGAAGCTTTCTTT
.	.	TRBV19	TRBJ2-2	CASIGGLNTGELFF	TGTGCCAGTATAGGCGGGTTGAACACCGGGGAGCTGTTTTTT
.	.	TRBV19	TRBJ1-6	CASSGTRVNYNSPLHF	TGTGCCAGTAGTGGTACCAGGGTGAACTATAATTCACCCCTCCACTTT
TRBD2	.	TRBV24-1	TRBJ2-7	CATSDFRRERELDEQYF	TGTGCCACCAGTGATTTTAGGCGGGAGAGAGAGCTGGACGAGCAGTACTTC
TRBD2	.	TRBV19	TRBJ2-7	CASSMKASGSYEQYF	TGTGCCAGTAGTATGAAGGCTAGCGGGAGCTACGAGCAGTACTTC
.	.	TRBV7-8	TRBJ2-3	CASSHPSEDTQYF	TGTGCCAGCAGCCACCCATCGGAGGATACGCAGTATTTT
.	.	TRBV10-3	TRBJ1-5	CAISREGNQPQHF	TGTGCCATCAGTAGGGAGGGCAATCAGCCCCAGCATTTT
.	.	TRBV7-2	TRBJ2-7	CASSQDAGDSGYYEQYF	TGTGCCAGCAGCCAAGATGCGGGGGACAGTGGCTACTACGAGCAGTACTTC
.	.	TRBV7-2	TRBJ2-1	CASSFFSEQFF	TGTGCCAGCAGCTTCTTTAGTGAGCAGTTCTTC
.	.	TRBV20-1	TRBJ1-5	CSASALGRNQPQHF	TGCAGTGCTAGTGCTCTAGGGCGCAATCAGCCCCAGCATTTT
.	.	TRBV20-1	TRBJ1-6	CSARVSSPLHF	TGCAGTGCTCGGGTGAGCTCACCCCTCCACTTT
TRBD2	.	TRBV5-1	TRBJ2-3	CASSLGLAGGLDTQYF	TGCGCCAGCAGCTTGGGGCTAGCGGGGGGGCTGGATACGCAGTATTTT
TRBD2	.	TRBV7-9	TRBJ2-3	CASSPGTSGHINTQYF	TGTGCCAGCAGCCCAGGGACTAGCGGCCACATCAATACGCAGTATTTT
.	.	TRBV24-1	TRBJ2-7	CATSDFGAPDLQYF	TGTGCCACCAGTGATTTTGGGGCGCCGGACTTACAGTACTTC
.	.	TRBV7-2	TRBJ1-2	CASSLEVANYGYTF	TGTGCCAGCAGCTTAGAGGTAGCTAACTATGGCTACACCTTC
.	few	TRBV10-2	TRBJ2-7	CASMTGRYEQYF	TGCGCCAGTATGACAGGCCGCTACGAGCAGTACTTC
TRBD1	once	TRBV6-2/TRBV6-3	TRBJ2-7	CASSLTGTGHSYEQYF	TGTGCCAGCAGTTTGACCGGGACAGGGCACTCCTACGAGCAGTACTTC
.	.	TRBV5-6	TRBJ2-5	CASSPMRGGTQYF	TGTGCCAGCAGCCCGATGAGGGGTGGGACCCAGTACTTC
TRBD2	.	TRBV10-3	TRBJ2-1	CAIRSGLAGYNEQFF	TGTGCCATCAGATCGGGACTAGCAGGCTACAATGAGCAGTTCTTC
.	many	TRBV12-3/TRBV12-4	TRBJ2-5	CASSPRGTGETQYF	TGTGCCAGCAGTCCGAGGGGAACGGGAGAGACCCAGTACTTC
.	.	TRBV7-8	TRBJ1-2	CASSPDSNYGYTF	TGTGCCAGCAGCCCCGACAGTAACTATGGCTACACCTTC
TRBD1	.	TRBV7-8	TRBJ1-6	CASSKDRLNSPLHF	TGTGCCAGCAGCAAGGACAGGCTAAATTCACCCCTCCACTTT
.	.	TRBV7-2	TRBJ2-7	CASSFLLVSHEQYF	TGTGCCAGCAGCTTCCTCCTCGTCTCCCACGAGCAGTACTTC
TRBD1	.	TRBV7-6	TRBJ2-7	CASSAGTGGTYEQYF	TGTGCCAGCAGCGCAGGGACAGGGGGCACCTACGAGCAGTACTTC
.	.	TRBV5-1	TRBJ1-1	CASHRDTNTEAFF	TGCGCCAGCCACAGGGACACGAACACTGAAGCTTTCTTT
.	once	TRBV20-1	TRBJ1-2	CSAPRELGISNGYTF	TGCAGTGCTCCACGGGAGTTAGGTATTAGTAATGGCTACACCTTC
.	few	TRBV5-1	TRBJ2-7	CATRWDRSGGSYEQYF	TGCGCCACCAGGTGGGACCGAAGCGGAGGCTCCTACGAGCAGTACTTC
.	.	TRBV2	TRBJ1-2	CASQDTNQGDGYTF	TGTGCCAGTCAGGACACCAATCAGGGCGATGGCTACACCTTC
TRBD2	many	TRBV19	TRBJ2-1	CASSIVASGHNEQFF	TGTGCCAGTAGTATAGTGGCTAGCGGACACAATGAGCAGTTCTTC
.	.	TRBV20-1	TRBJ2-7	CSAGVVYEQYF	TGCAGTGCTGGCGTCGTCTACGAGCAGTACTTC
.	.	TRBV7-9	TRBJ1-4	CASSPTGTSEKLFF	TGTGCCAGCAGCCCAACGGGGACAAGTGAAAAACTGTTTTTT
.	.	TRBV5-1	TRBJ2-7	CASRGTYEQYF	TGCGCCAGCCGGGGGACCTACGAGCAGTACTTC
.	.	TRBV25-1	TRBJ2-1	CASSESNEQFF	TGTGCCAGCAGTGAATCCAATGAGCAGTTCTTC
.	.	TRBV9	TRBJ2-1	CASGVSHNEQFF	TGTGCCAGCGGGGTCAGCCACAATGAGCAGTTCTTC
TRBD2	.	TRBV5-6	TRBJ2-5	CASIERTSGEETQYF	TGTGCCAGCATCGAACGGACTAGCGGGGAAGAGACCCAGTACTTC
TRBD1	.	TRBV6-6	TRBJ2-2	CASSHRGQNTGELFF	TGTGCCAGCAGCCACAGGGGACAAAACACCGGGGAGCTGTTTTTT
.	.	TRBV20-1	TRBJ2-1	CSASPAGVPNEQFF	TGCAGTGCTAGCCCAGCTGGAGTTCCCAATGAGCAGTTCTTC
TRBD1	few	TRBV4-2	TRBJ1-2	CASSQTGRFYGYTF	TGTGCCAGCAGCCAGACAGGGAGATTCTATGGCTACACCTTC
TRBD1	many	TRBV7-9	TRBJ2-5	CASSSPDREETQYF	TGTGCCAGCAGCTCGCCGGACAGGGAAGAGACCCAGTACTTC
.	.	TRBV7-2	TRBJ1-2	CASSFVGKRDGYTF	TGTGCCAGCAGCTTTGTAGGGAAGAGGGATGGCTACACCTTC
.	many	TRBV5-4	TRBJ2-3	CASSLAQSTDTQYF	TGTGCCAGCAGCTTGGCCCAAAGCACAGATACGCAGTATTTT
TRBD1	.	TRBV7-3	TRBJ1-1	CASSPLLKTGNEAFF	TGTGCCAGCAGCCCCTTACTTAAGACAGGGAACGAAGCTTTCTTT
.	.	TRBV6-5	TRBJ2-5	CASSHGLAQYF	TGTGCCAGCAGTCACGGATTGGCCCAGTACTTC
.	.	TRBV15	TRBJ2-7	CATSRGGTSEQYF	TGTGCCACCAGCAGAGGCGGGACGAGCGAGCAGTACTTC
TRBD1	many	TRBV6-1	TRBJ2-7	CASKLGQGINEQYF	TGTGCCAGCAAACTTGGACAGGGGATCAACGAGCAGTACTTC
.	.	TRBV24-1	TRBJ1-5	CATSDSGGNQPQHF	TGTGCCACCAGTGATTCGGGTGGCAATCAGCCCCAGCATTTT
.	few	TRBV7-7	TRBJ1-6	CASSDTLGSPLHF	TGTGCTAGCAGCGACACATTGGGTTCACCCCTCCACTTT
.	.	TRBV2	TRBJ1-2	CASSENPNVYGYTF	TGTGCCAGCAGTGAAAACCCAAACGTATATGGCTACACCTTC
.	few	TRBV10-2	TRBJ2-1	CASSASEQFF	TGCGCCAGCAGTGCGAGTGAGCAGTTCTTC
TRBD1	.	TRBV5-1	TRBJ2-7	CASSLEGRGEQYF	TGCGCCAGCAGCTTGGAGGGCAGGGGGGAGCAGTACTTC
.	few	TRBV20-1	TRBJ1-1	CSARYGTSMNTEAFF	TGCAGTGCTAGATACGGGACAAGCATGAACACTGAAGCTTTCTTT
.	few	TRBV7-9	TRBJ2-7	CASSLHPYEQYF	TGTGCCAGCAGCTTACACCCCTACGAGCAGTACTTC
TRBD1	.	TRBV19	TRBJ2-1	CASSPRLGTGFPSEQFF	TGTGCCAGTAGTCCCCGCCTCGGGACAGGGTTTCCCAGTGAGCAGTTCTTC